What follows are 17 T cell receptor beta chains derived from one specimen sequenced in a study of blood T cell repertoires in COVID-19. The assay was immunoSEQ multiplex PCR, and TCRdb's table has in-frame clones only and misses some. The sample holds over 60,000 clones, around nine tenths seen once. The sequencing input was peripheral blood. Receptors were obtained from a man in his sixties or seventies with acute or convalescent COVID-19.

The chain is built from TRBV5-1 and TRBJ1-1, with D possibly TRBD1 on 5 matching bases. Trimming removed 6 bases from V and 2 bases from J, with 14 bases in between. Germline CDR1 is SGHRS and CDR2 is YFSETQ. This CDR3 contains 14 residues. The CDR3 DNA reads as TGCGCCAGCACGACCCTTGACAGAAACACTGAAGCTTTCTTT. Its protein is CASTTLDRNTEAFF.

V is TRBV10-3 and J is TRBJ2-1; perhaps TRBD1 as D (6 bases). CDR1 ENHRY and CDR2 SYGVKD come from the germline V gene. Trimming cost V 11 bases and J 7 bases, with 9 bases left between them. The CDR3 has 10 residues. CDR3 sequence reads: CAAQGNEQFF. The CDR3 coding sequence is TGTGCCGCACAGGGTAATGAGCAGTTCTTC.

Worth noting for this clone: The germline gene is not matched at one end of the junction; a read error may be the cause. The chain employs TRBV18 and TRBJ2-7; possibly TRBD1 for D (5 bases). This CDR3 has 13 residues. CDR1 KGHSH and CDR2 LQKENI come from the germline V gene. The CDR3 spells CASSPQDTNEQYF. In DNA, the CDR3 is TGTGCCAGCTCCCCACAGGACACCAACGAGCAGTACTTC.

V gene TRBV4-2 combines with J gene TRBJ2-4; possible D gene TRBD1, 5 bases. Germline V gives CDR1 LGHNA, CDR2 YNFKEQ. Trimming left V 0 bases short and J 1 base short, with 19 bases between. CDR3 size: 19 residues. The CDR3 DNA sequence: TGTGCCAGCAGCCAAGATGGGGATTATGGGGCTGGGGCCAAAAACATTCAGTACTTC. This sequence encodes CASSQDGDYGAGAKNIQYF.

The rearrangement uses TRBV28 and TRBJ1-4; TRBD1 agrees at 8 bases. Germline V CDR1 and CDR2: MDHEN, SYDVKM. The CDR3 totals 18 residues. V trimming: 5 bases; J trimming: 5 bases; junction bases outside the gene matches: 16. The CDR3 coding sequence is TGTGCCAGCAGTCTACGGACAGGGCTCGAAAGTCGCAATGAAAAACTGTTTTTT. Its translation is CASSLRTGLESRNEKLFF.

The chain joins TRBV20-1 to TRBJ2-1; 9 nucleotides line up with TRBD2. V trimming: 3 bases; J trimming: 4 bases; junction bases outside the gene matches: 4. The CDR3 sequence is 14 residues long. Germline CDR1 is DFQATT and CDR2 is SNEGSKA (reference sequence). The CDR3 sequence: CSASALAGYNEQFF. Here the CDR3 DNA reads TGCAGTGCTAGTGCCCTAGCGGGGTACAATGAGCAGTTCTTC.

The rearrangement uses TRBV18 and TRBJ1-4; D gene unclear. The CDR3 runs to 15 residues. V lost 4 bases and J lost 3, with 12 bases in between. Germline CDR1 is KGHSH and CDR2 is LQKENI. The CDR3 region has the DNA TGTGCCAGCTCACGGGGAGTTACGGCTAATGAAAAACTGTTTTTT. Protein sequence: CASSRGVTANEKLFF. The full variable domain, rest sourced from reference TRBV18 and TRBJ1-4, is NAGVMQNPRHLVRRRGQEARLRCSPMKGHSHVYWYRQLPEEGLKFMVYLQKENIIDESGMPKERFSAEFPKEGPSILRIQQVVRGDSAAYFCASSRGVTANEKLFFGSGTQLSVL.

The chain uses TRBV15 and TRBJ2-2; D is possibly TRBD1 (6 bases). The V end was cut by 0 bases, the J end by 5 bases, with 10 bases between. The CDR3 covers 15 residues. The V gene's germline CDR1 is LNHNV and CDR2 YYDKDF (reference sequence). The DNA for the CDR3 is TGTGCCACCAGCAGAGATCTGGGACAAACCGGGGAGCTGTTTTTT. It is translated as CATSRDLGQTGELFF.

This rearrangement joins TRBV5-4 to TRBJ1-1, with 8 bases matching TRBD1. The CDR3 length is 15 residues. V lost 3 bases and J lost 4; bases outside the gene matches: 8. The germline gives CDR1 SGHNT, CDR2 YYREEE (reference sequence). For the CDR3, the DNA is TGTGCCAGCAGCTCCTCCAGGGGGCGAGGCACTGAAGCTTTCTTT. Its protein is CASSSSRGRGTEAFF.

The J gene is TRBJ1-5, the V gene TRBV6-1, with D possibly TRBD1 on 6 matching bases. CDR3 size: 15 residues. Trimming left V 2 bases short and J 1 base short, with 9 bases between. CDR1 and CDR2 (germline): MNHNS, SASEGT. For the CDR3, the DNA is TGTGCCAGCAGTGAATCTGGACAGAGCAATCAGCCCCAGCATTTT. This gives the protein CASSESGQSNQPQHF.

The chain is built from TRBV10-3 and TRBJ2-3; D perhaps matches TRBD1 (6 bases). The germline gives CDR1 ENHRY, CDR2 SYGVKD. The CDR3 has 13 amino acids. The germline V and J ends were trimmed by 7 bases and 1 base, with 9 bases remaining between them. CDR3 sequence reads: CAINPGGTDTQYF. The CDR3 coding sequence is TGTGCCATCAATCCAGGGGGCACAGATACGCAGTATTTT.

The chain joins TRBV5-1 to TRBJ2-3; TRBD2 matches at 13 bases. CDR1 is SGHRS and CDR2 is YFSETQ in the germline V gene. The trim removed 3 bases at V and 3 bases at J, leaving 4 bases unmatched. This CDR3 is 16 amino acids long. The CDR3 spells CASSSLAGGVTDTQYF. The DNA for the CDR3 is TGCGCCAGCAGCTCACTAGCGGGAGGGGTTACAGATACGCAGTATTTT. The full variable domain, rest sourced from reference TRBV5-1 and TRBJ2-3, is KAGVTQTPRYLIKTRGQQVTLSCSPISGHRSVSWYQQTPGQGLQFLFEYFSETQRNKGNFPGRFSGRQFSNSRSEMNVSTLELGDSALYLCASSSLAGGVTDTQYFGPGTRLTVL.

This chain links TRBV7-3 with TRBJ1-2; TRBD1 matches at 10 bases. CDR1 and CDR2 from the germline V gene are SGHTA and FQGTGA. Unmatched junction bases numbered 9, after V lost 6 bases and J lost 11 bases. CDR3 length equals 13 residues. This CDR3 is CASSRGQGERYTF. Written as DNA, the CDR3 is TGTGCCAGCAGTCGCGGACAGGGGGAAAGATACACCTTC.

J is TRBJ1-5 and V is TRBV10-2; D ambiguous. CDR3 length: 13 residues. Germline CDR1 WSHSY, CDR2 SAAADI. Between the trimmed V and J ends, which lost 5 bases and 2 bases, there was a span of 7 bases. CDR3 in amino acids: CASSFEGNQPQHF. The DNA for the CDR3 is TGCGCCAGCAGTTTTGAGGGCAATCAGCCCCAGCATTTT.

The chain recombines TRBV27 with TRBJ2-1; unclear D gene. Trimming stripped 3 bases from V and 6 bases from J, with 21 bases between. The CDR3 has 17 amino acids. From germline, CDR1 is MNHEY and CDR2 SMNVEV (reference sequence). The CDR3 DNA is TGTGCCAGCAGTTTTCAGGCGTATAGACGGTTCGGCAATGAGCAGTTCTTC. Encoded protein: CASSFQAYRRFGNEQFF.

V usage is TRBV2 and J usage is TRBJ2-1; D is undetermined. The CDR3 contains 20 residues. The germline CDR1 and CDR2 sequences are SNHLY and FYNNEI. Trimming took off 7 bases at V and 4 bases at J, with 32 bases between the two ends. This CDR3 is CASTYRGPQEIQTVYNEQFF. Here the CDR3 DNA reads TGTGCCAGCACTTATCGAGGCCCCCAAGAAATTCAAACGGTTTACAATGAGCAGTTCTTC.

CDR3 protein: CASSPTGLAGDTQYF. DNA for the CDR3: TGTGCCAGCTCACCAACGGGACTAGCGGGAGATACGCAGTATTTT. This chain uses TRBV18 with TRBJ2-3; 12 bases are shared with TRBD2. The junction had 2 bases not matched to a gene; V was cut back by 2 bases and J by 5 bases. There are 15 residues in the CDR3. The germline gives CDR1 KGHSH, CDR2 LQKENI.